The entry below gives a single T cell receptor beta chain sequence along with its context. The antigen this receptor binds is unknown. No clone much larger than this one lies a single base away; base qualities are absent. The sample's time point label, in plain terms: cells obtained before transplantation from donor or recipient. CD3+CD4+ and CD3+CD8+ populations were FACS-sorted from unstimulated pre-transplant donor and recipient cells taken from spleen or lymph nodes. The data originate from a study of graft-versus-host responses after intestinal transplantation (dated by TCRdb to about 2021). Regarding the research as a whole: The transplants that recipients received were multivisceral, liver-intestinal, or isolated intestinal. After intestinal transplantation, graft-versus-host and host-versus-graft alloreactive T cell clones in the graft, circulation and bone marrow were tracked using bulk TCR-beta CDR3 sequencing. To identify alloreactive clones, pre-transplant mixed lymphocyte reaction products were sequenced and compared with unstimulated pre-transplant donor and recipient T cells. The cohort enrolled fewer than 25 intestinal transplant recipients including one retransplant, and a few patients lacking pretransplant specimens were excluded. A peak of at least 4% donor T cells among recipient peripheral blood mononuclear cells was the definition used for donor T cell macrochimerism. Instead of going to the commercial service, samples from a few later patients were sequenced in-house on an Illumina MiSeq and processed with MiXCR. Every recipient was given anti-thymocyte globulin induction, then maintenance tacrolimus and steroids for 2 to 4 years. Broad study findings and their caveats: The conclusions were limited by the relatively low number and heterogeneity of the intestinal transplant patients. Patients with donor T cell macrochimerism had high GvH to HvG T cell clonal ratios in their allografts. Early after transplant, peak levels of circulating GvH clones were found to be associated with declines in HvG clones. GvH clones were detected in recipient bone marrow, and some appeared earlier in ileal mucosa or blood, consistent with an intestinal mucosal origin.

Libraries were made using the immunoSEQ multiplex PCR assay. For most patients, genomic DNA was isolated with the Qiagen DNeasy Blood and Tissue Kit and shipped frozen to Adaptive Biotechnologies for TCR sequencing. For most patients, genomic DNA was subjected to high-throughput TCR-beta CDR3 sequencing by Adaptive Biotechnologies. The authors' analysis ran thus. TCR sequencing data for 15 to 20 patients were retrieved from Adaptive's ImmunoSEQ software; a few other patients were processed with MiXCR and VDJtools. To correct CD4 versus CD8 sorting errors, any sequence found in both subsets at a frequency ratio below 5:1 was removed. CDR3 nucleotide sequences shared between donor and recipient were removed because the origin of such sequences could not be assigned. To be classed as alloreactive, a clone needed at least 2-fold expansion over unstimulated cells and a minimum CFSE-low frequency of 0.002% (template counts) or 0.001% (read counts). Mappable clones were those detected in sequenced pre-transplant spleen, lymph node, or MLR CFSE-low populations of the donor or recipient. The cumulative frequency of alloreactive clones was calculated as a percentage of all sequences, weighted by copy number. Sourced from immuneACCESS, this table was stored by TCRdb with only in-frame sequences that have V and J called. A share of the clones is absent; for the studies checked, an unresolved V gene accounts for under half, and the remainder has no known explanation. The DNA gave D and trimming, while V, J and clone size come from that table. Counted in this sample were around 110,000 clones; just over 90% of them appeared once. In total, the top ten clones hold 0.18% of the sample.

Including cysteine and phenylalanine, the CDR3 has 14 amino acids. The only DNA kept is the CDR3, 42 bases in frame from the first base. Trimming takes 1 base off V and 5 bases off J; junction bases not matched to a gene: 2. The CDR1 and CDR2 encoded by the germline V gene (reference sequence) are GTSNPN and SVGIG. In this chain, TRBV30 is recombined with TRBJ1-5, and TRBD1 aligns with 10 junction nucleotides. The sample in question was unstimulated CD4+ T cells sorted from spleen or lymph node cells, obtained before intestinal transplant. The receptor was isolated from a human donor who received an intestinal transplant. CDR3 loop: CAWSGDRGYQPQHF. Read as DNA, the sequence is TGTGCCTGGAGTGGGGACAGGGGATATCAGCCCCAGCATTTT.